These T cell receptor beta chains were read from a single sample in a study of T cell responses to AZD1222 COVID-19 vaccine. This table comes from immunoSEQ multiplex PCR, and its TCRdb copy is limited to in-frame clones, with some not included. The top ten clones hold 5.1% of a sample with under 150,000 clones, more than 85% of them seen once. The input for sequencing was peripheral blood, taken on day 0 of AZD1222 vaccination. Source of these receptors: an adult in good health. Both conserved end residues are part of each CDR3. The D gene is left open where the match is weak. Clone size is stated in some rows and not others, as once, few, many or a class when expanded.

j_call,clone_size,d_call,v_call,cdr3_nt,cdr3_aa
TRBJ1-1,.,TRBD1,TRBV6-5,TGTGCCAGCAATAGGGAGGGGGCCCACACTGAAGCTTTCTTT,CASNREGAHTEAFF
TRBJ2-1,.,TRBD2,TRBV15,TGTGCCACCAGCCCAGTTGGAAGCGGGAGTCGGTACAATGAGCAGTTCTTC,CATSPVGSGSRYNEQFF
TRBJ1-4,.,TRBD1,TRBV15,TGTGCCACCAGCAGAGATCCAAGGACAGGGGGCGAAAAACTGTTTTTT,CATSRDPRTGGEKLFF
TRBJ2-3,.,.,TRBV7-2,TGTGCCAGCAGCTTGTCCTTTTTCACAGATACGCAGTATTTT,CASSLSFFTDTQYF
TRBJ2-7,.,TRBD2,TRBV5-1,TGCGCCAGCAGCTTGGGGACTAGCGGTATTTACGAGCAGTACTTC,CASSLGTSGIYEQYF
TRBJ2-2,.,TRBD2,TRBV27,TGTGCCAGCAGCAATAGCGGGCTGTACACCGGGGAGCTGTTTTTT,CASSNSGLYTGELFF
TRBJ1-5,.,TRBD1,TRBV19,TGTGCCAGTAACATGGGACAGACTTGGGAGCCCCAGCATTTT,CASNMGQTWEPQHF
TRBJ2-7,.,TRBD2,TRBV6-5,TGTGCGGGGGGGAGAGACTCCTACGAGCAGTACTTC,CAGGRDSYEQYF
TRBJ1-2,.,TRBD1,TRBV29-1,TGCAGCGTTGAGAGGGGGCTAAATGGCTACACCTTC,CSVERGLNGYTF
TRBJ2-7,.,.,TRBV6-5,TGTGCCAGCTCCTACCAGGAAGGGGGCTCCTACGAGCAGTACTTC,CASSYQEGGSYEQYF
TRBJ1-2,.,TRBD1,TRBV6-5,TGTGCCAGCAGTTACTCGTCTAACAGGGGGGATGGCTACACCTTC,CASSYSSNRGDGYTF
TRBJ2-1,.,.,TRBV7-2,TGTGCCAGCAGCTTGGGAGGCGCTCTGGCCAATGAGCAGTTCTTC,CASSLGGALANEQFF
TRBJ2-7,.,TRBD1,TRBV5-1,TGCGCCAGCAGCTTCGAGACAGGGGCGTCCAACGAGCAGTACTTC,CASSFETGASNEQYF
TRBJ2-4,.,.,TRBV19,TGTGCCAGTAGTATATGGGCGGGCCTAGCCAAAAACATTCAGTACTTC,CASSIWAGLAKNIQYF
TRBJ1-6,.,.,TRBV21-1,TGTGCCAGCAGCCCAGACCATAATTCACCCCTCCACTTT,CASSPDHNSPLHF
TRBJ1-5,.,.,TRBV5-3,TGTGCCAGAAGCCGCGGGACCCCTAATCAGCCCCAGCATTTT,CARSRGTPNQPQHF
TRBJ2-5,.,.,TRBV2,TGTGCCAGTACCTGGGTACAAGAGACCCAGTACTTC,CASTWVQETQYF
TRBJ1-1,once,TRBD1,TRBV10-3,TGTGCCATCAGTTCCCATCCCCCCGGGACAGTAAACACTGAAGCTTTCTTT,CAISSHPPGTVNTEAFF
TRBJ1-6,.,.,TRBV6-5,TGTGCCAGCAGTTCGGGACGGCCCTATAATTCACCCCTCCACTTT,CASSSGRPYNSPLHF
TRBJ2-7,.,TRBD2,TRBV27,TGTGCCAGCAGTTCGCGACTAGCGCACTCCTACGAGCAGTACTTC,CASSSRLAHSYEQYF
TRBJ2-3,once,.,TRBV4-3,TGCGCCAGCAGCCAAAGTTACGCCAGGACGGAAGATACGCAGTATTTT,CASSQSYARTEDTQYF
TRBJ1-5,few,TRBD1,TRBV28,TGTGCCAGCAGAGTAGGGACAGGGAGCAATCAGCCCCAGCATTTT,CASRVGTGSNQPQHF
TRBJ2-3,once,.,TRBV9,TGTGCCAGCAGTAGCCCGTGGGCTGCAGATACGCAGTATTTT,CASSSPWAADTQYF
TRBJ2-7,.,.,TRBV19,TGTGCCAGTAGTCGGGGACCCTCCTACGAGCAGTACTTC,CASSRGPSYEQYF
TRBJ2-3,.,.,TRBV7-2,TGTGCCAGCAGCTCCCAGAGGAGCACAGATACGCAGTATTTT,CASSSQRSTDTQYF
TRBJ2-7,.,.,TRBV4-3,TGCGCCAGCAGCCAAGAGTTTGCCAGGTACTACGAGCAGTACTTC,CASSQEFARYYEQYF